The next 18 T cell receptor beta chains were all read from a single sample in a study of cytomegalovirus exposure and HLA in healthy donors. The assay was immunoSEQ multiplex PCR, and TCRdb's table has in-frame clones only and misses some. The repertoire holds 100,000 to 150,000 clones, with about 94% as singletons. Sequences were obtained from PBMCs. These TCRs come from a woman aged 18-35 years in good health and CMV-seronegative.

Here the CDR3 reads CASSVDYLGFGDRGIDTQYF. The CDR3 DNA reads as TGTGCCAGCAGCGTAGATTATCTCGGTTTTGGGGACAGGGGTATAGATACGCAGTATTTT. This sequence joins TRBV9 and TRBJ2-3, with 10 bases matching TRBD1. Germline lookup yields CDR1 SGDLS and CDR2 YYNGEE. There are 20 residues in the CDR3. J was trimmed by 5 bases and V by 0 bases; bases with no gene match: 18.

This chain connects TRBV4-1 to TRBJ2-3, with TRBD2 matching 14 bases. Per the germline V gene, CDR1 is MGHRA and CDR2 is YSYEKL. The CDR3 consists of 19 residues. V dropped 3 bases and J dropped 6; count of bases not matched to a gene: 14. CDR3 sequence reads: CASSHLTTGLAGEVDTQYF. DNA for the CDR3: TGCGCCAGCAGCCACCTTACAACGGGACTAGCGGGAGAGGTGGATACGCAGTATTTT.

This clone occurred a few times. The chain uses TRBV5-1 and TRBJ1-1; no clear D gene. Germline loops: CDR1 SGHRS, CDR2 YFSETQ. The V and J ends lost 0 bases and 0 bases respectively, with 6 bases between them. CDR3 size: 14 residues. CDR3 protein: CASSLGQMNTEAFF. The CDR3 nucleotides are TGCGCCAGCAGCTTGGGGCAGATGAACACTGAAGCTTTCTTT.

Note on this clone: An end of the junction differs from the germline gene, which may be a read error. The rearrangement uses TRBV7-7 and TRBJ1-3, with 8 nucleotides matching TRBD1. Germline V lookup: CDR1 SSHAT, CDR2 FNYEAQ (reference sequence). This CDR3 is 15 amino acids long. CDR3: CASSLVRQGGNTIYF. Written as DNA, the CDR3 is TGTGCTAGCAGCTTAGTTCGACAGGGGGGAAACACCATATATTTT. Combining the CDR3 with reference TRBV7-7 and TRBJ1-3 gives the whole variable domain GAGVSQSPRYKVTKRGQDVTLRCDPISSHATLYWYQQALGQGPEFLTYFNYEAQPDKSGLPSDRFSAERPEGSISTLTIQRTEQRDSAMYRCASSLVRQGGNTIYFGEGSWLTVV.

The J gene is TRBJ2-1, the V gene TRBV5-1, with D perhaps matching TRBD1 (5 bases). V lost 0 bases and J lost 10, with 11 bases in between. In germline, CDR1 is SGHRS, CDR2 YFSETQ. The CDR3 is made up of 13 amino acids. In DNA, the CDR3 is TGCGCCAGCAGCTTGGATTCAGGGAACGAGCAGTTCTTC. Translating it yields CASSLDSGNEQFF.

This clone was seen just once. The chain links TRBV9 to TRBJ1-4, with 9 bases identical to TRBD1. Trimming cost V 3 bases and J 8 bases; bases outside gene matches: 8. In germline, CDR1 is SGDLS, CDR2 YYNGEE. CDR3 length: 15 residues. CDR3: CASSGTGVIYEKLFF. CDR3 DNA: TGTGCCAGCAGCGGGACAGGGGTGATATACGAAAAACTGTTTTTT. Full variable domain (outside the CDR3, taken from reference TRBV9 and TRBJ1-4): DSGVTQTPKHLITATGQRVTLRCSPRSGDLSVYWYQQSLDQGLQFLIQYYNGEERAKGNILERFSAQQFPDLHSELNLSSLELGDSALYFCASSGTGVIYEKLFFGSGTQLSVL.

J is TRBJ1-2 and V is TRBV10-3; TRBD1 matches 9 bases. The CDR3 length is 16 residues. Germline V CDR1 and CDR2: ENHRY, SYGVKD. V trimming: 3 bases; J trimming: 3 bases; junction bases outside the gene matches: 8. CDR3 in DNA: TGTGCCATCAGTGACCCCGGGACAGGGAATTACTATGGCTACACCTTC. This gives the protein CAISDPGTGNYYGYTF.

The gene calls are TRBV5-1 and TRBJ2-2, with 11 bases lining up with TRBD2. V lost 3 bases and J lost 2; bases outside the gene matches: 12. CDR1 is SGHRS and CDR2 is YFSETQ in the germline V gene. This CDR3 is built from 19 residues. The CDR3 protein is CASSWAYSGRAPNTGELFF. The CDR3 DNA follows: TGCGCCAGCAGCTGGGCCTATAGCGGGAGGGCCCCCAACACCGGGGAGCTGTTTTTT. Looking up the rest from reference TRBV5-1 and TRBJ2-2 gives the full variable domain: KAGVTQTPRYLIKTRGQQVTLSCSPISGHRSVSWYQQTPGQGLQFLFEYFSETQRNKGNFPGRFSGRQFSNSRSEMNVSTLELGDSALYLCASSWAYSGRAPNTGELFFGEGSRLTVL.

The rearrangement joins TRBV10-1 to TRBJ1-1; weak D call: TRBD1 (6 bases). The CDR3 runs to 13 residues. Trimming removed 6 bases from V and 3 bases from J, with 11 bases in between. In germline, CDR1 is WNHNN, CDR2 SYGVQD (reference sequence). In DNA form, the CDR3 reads TGCGCCAGCAGGCGGACAGCCGACACTGAAGCTTTCTTT. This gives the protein CASRRTADTEAFF.

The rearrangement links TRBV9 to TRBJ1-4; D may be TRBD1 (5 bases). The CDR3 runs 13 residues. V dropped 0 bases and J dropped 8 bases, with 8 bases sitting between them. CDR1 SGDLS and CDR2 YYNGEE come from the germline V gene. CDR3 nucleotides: TGTGCCAGCAGCGTAGATGGGGCCGAAAAACTGTTTTTT. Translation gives CASSVDGAEKLFF.

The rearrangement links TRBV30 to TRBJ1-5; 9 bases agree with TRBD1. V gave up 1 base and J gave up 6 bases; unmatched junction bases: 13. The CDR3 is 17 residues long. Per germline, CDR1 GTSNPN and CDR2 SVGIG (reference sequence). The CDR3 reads CAWSAGTGGVGVQPQHF. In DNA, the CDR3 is TGTGCCTGGAGTGCTGGCACAGGGGGCGTCGGGGTTCAGCCCCAGCATTTT.

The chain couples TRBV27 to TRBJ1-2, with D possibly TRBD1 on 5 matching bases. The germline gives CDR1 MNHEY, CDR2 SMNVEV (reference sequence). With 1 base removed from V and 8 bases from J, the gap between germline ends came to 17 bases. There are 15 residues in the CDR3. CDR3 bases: TGTGCCAGCAGTTTATATGCAGGGAGGGATAGCGGCTACACCTTC. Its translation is CASSLYAGRDSGYTF.

The chain's CDR3 is CSVNSATLYGYTF. CDR3 in DNA: TGCAGCGTCAATTCCGCAACTCTATATGGCTACACCTTC. V usage is TRBV29-1 and J usage is TRBJ1-2; no reliable D call. Germline V gives CDR1 SQVTM, CDR2 ANQGSEA. Trimming shortened V by 6 bases and J by 5 bases, and 16 bases separated the two germline ends. This CDR3 spans 13 amino acids.

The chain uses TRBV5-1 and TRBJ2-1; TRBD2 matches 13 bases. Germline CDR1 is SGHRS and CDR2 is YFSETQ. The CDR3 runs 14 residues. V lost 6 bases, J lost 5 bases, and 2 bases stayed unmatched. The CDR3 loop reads CASTGTSGNNEQFF. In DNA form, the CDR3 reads TGCGCCAGCACAGGGACTAGCGGGAACAATGAGCAGTTCTTC.

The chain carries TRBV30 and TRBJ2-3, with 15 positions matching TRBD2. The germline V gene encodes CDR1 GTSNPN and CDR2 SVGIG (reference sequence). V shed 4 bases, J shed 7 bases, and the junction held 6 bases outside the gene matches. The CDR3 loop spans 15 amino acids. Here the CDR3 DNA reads TGTGCCTGGATTAGGACTAGCGGGGGGGCAAATACGCAGTATTTT. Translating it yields CAWIRTSGGANTQYF.

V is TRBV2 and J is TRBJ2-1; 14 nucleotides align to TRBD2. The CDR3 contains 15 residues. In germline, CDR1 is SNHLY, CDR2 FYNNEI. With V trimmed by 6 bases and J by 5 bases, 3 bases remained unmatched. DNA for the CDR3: TGTGCCAGCAGCCGACTAGCGGGGGGGCACAATGAGCAGTTCTTC. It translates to CASSRLAGGHNEQFF.

DNA for the CDR3: TGTGCCAGCAGTCCGCGGACAGGGGGGACAGATACGCAGTATTTT. Amino acid sequence: CASSPRTGGTDTQYF. V is TRBV2 and J is TRBJ2-3; 10 bases align to TRBD1. Trimming cost V 5 bases and J 3 bases; bases outside gene matches: 5. CDR3 length: 15 amino acids. From germline, CDR1 is SNHLY and CDR2 FYNNEI.

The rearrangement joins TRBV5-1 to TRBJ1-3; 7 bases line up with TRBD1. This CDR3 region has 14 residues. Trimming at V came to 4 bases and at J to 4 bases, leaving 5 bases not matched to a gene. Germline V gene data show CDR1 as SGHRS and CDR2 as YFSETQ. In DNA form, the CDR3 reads TGCGCCAGCAGCGCCAGGGGGGACGGAAACACCATATATTTT. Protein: CASSARGDGNTIYF.